These T cell receptor beta chains were read from a single sample in a study of regulatory T cells in long-lasting Graves disease. TCRdb fed the multiplex PCR reads into MiXCR, producing one record per CDR3 protein. This sample yields approximately 230,000 distinct CDR3 sequences, of which about 17% are seen a single time; roughly a fifth belongs to the top ten. Source: peripheral blood mononuclear cells (PBMCs), taken at new diagnosis, from a patient treated with antithyroid drugs. The receptors here all came from a female donor with Graves disease. Each CDR3 is given with its conserved first and last residue. A clone size is listed for some rows: how often the clone was seen (once, few, many), or a class if it is expanded.

size	V	J	CDR3
many	TRBV6-1	TRBJ1-2	CASTPSHRANYGYTF
many	TRBV30	TRBJ1-1	CASLRGPGTEAFF
.	TRBV19	TRBJ2-1	CASTLGYTSGRLDNEQFF
many	TRBV20-1	TRBJ2-2	CSARAGLASGGELFF
many	TRBV7-9	TRBJ2-1	CASSFGDRSVSYNEQFF
many	TRBV7-2	TRBJ1-2	CASSSDGQYGYTF
many	TRBV12-3/TRBV12-4	TRBJ2-5	CASSLRGEGQETQYF
many	TRBV20-1	TRBJ2-3	CSGGEDGRTDTQYF
.	TRBV7-7	TRBJ1-3	CASSPSTVLSGNTIYF
few	TRBV10-3	TRBJ2-5	CAISVGAGTADQETQYF
many	TRBV29-1	TRBJ2-7	CSVTAQASYEQYF
many	TRBV28	TRBJ1-2	CASATGTGYGYTF
many	TRBV5-4	TRBJ2-2	CASSLALGEFGELFF
many	TRBV29-1	TRBJ1-5	CSVTDAYSNQPQHF
many	TRBV7-8	TRBJ2-4	CASSLGDKNIQYF
many	TRBV2	TRBJ2-5	CASSDPLGQETQYF
many	TRBV28	TRBJ1-2	CASSVLGRGYTF
many	TRBV10-3	TRBJ1-1	CAISESLDRVAFF
once	TRBV30	TRBJ1-5	CAWSTVGRNNQPQHF
.	TRBV11-2	TRBJ2-7	CASSLAGLAGGPWGEQYF
.	TRBV7-9	TRBJ2-3	CATQSSGKTDTQYF
.	TRBV5-1	TRBJ2-1	CASSLVNLHSRGEQFF
.	TRBV19	TRBJ2-3	CASKTGASTDTQYF
many	TRBV27	TRBJ2-7	CASSAQREGYEQYF
many	TRBV27	TRBJ1-2	CASSPRVDLNYGYTF
many	TRBV10-2	TRBJ1-1	CASSDRGEAFF
few	TRBV24-1	TRBJ2-1	CATSDSDRGPHNEQFF
many	TRBV18	TRBJ1-3	CASSPPMSQGNTIYF
few	TRBV5-5	TRBJ2-5	CASSWDIRQETQYF
many	TRBV20-1	TRBJ2-5	CSAVSWTVQETQYF
many	TRBV20-1	TRBJ2-7	CSARDRATETSYEQYF
many	TRBV3-1	TRBJ1-2	CASSTGAYGHTF
many	TRBV12-3/TRBV12-4	TRBJ1-2	CASSRDRGRVGYTF
many	TRBV7-9	TRBJ2-2	CASTSTPGLAASNTGELFF
few	TRBV20-1	TRBJ2-5	CSARTLAGDQETQYF
.	TRBV19	TRBJ2-1	CASSSQGTIDEQFF
many	TRBV6-5	TRBJ1-6	CASSSFPGAIYNSPLHF
many	TRBV7-2	TRBJ1-2	CASSFAGHYGYTF
many	TRBV20-1	TRBJ2-1	CSGTGTNNEQFF
many	TRBV11-3	.	CASSSNRLGNEQFF
many	TRBV24-1	TRBJ1-2	CATSEGAAPRGYTF
few	TRBV6-4	TRBJ2-3	CASSDPRRGLNTDTQYF
many	TRBV2	TRBJ1-4	CASSLALETRGKLFF
many	TRBV11-3	TRBJ1-2	CASSLDGLENRHYTF
many	TRBV3-1	TRBJ1-2	CASSQMTGGLERYGYTF
many	TRBV20-1	TRBJ2-4	CSASPRQGANIQYF
many	TRBV2	TRBJ2-2	CASSRLGDGELFF
many	TRBV12-3/TRBV12-4	TRBJ1-5	CASSDGRSNQPQHF
.	TRBV7-8	TRBJ1-5	CASSLEQGYSNQPQHF
many	TRBV7-3	TRBJ2-1	CASSSGLAGASGEQFF
many	TRBV12-3/TRBV12-4	TRBJ1-1	CASSLLRNTEAFF
many	TRBV2	TRBJ1-1	CASSSERTGLNTEAFF
.	TRBV12-3/TRBV12-4	TRBJ1-2	CASSSVTGYYGYTF
once	TRBV6-2/TRBV6-3	TRBJ2-7	CASSQRTGGAEQYF
many	TRBV2	TRBJ2-1	CASRGNGNEQFF